This T cell receptor (beta chain) stems from a study of Graves' ophthalmopathy and Graves' hyperthyroidism. Study-wide findings and caveats: In separating ophthalmopathy from stable hyperthyroidism, a 13-signature model achieved about 90% sensitivity and about 80% specificity.

RNA transcripts provided the template for amplifying TCR beta CDR3 regions. The first-round RT-PCR employed HTBI primers together with the Qiagen OneStep RT-PCR kit. A multiplex PCR was then performed as the second round. From the multiplex PCR reads, TCRdb called clonotypes with MiXCR, one entry per CDR3 protein. The sample has about 500,000 distinct CDR3 sequences, 39% seen once. Turning to this clonotype: Its antigen is undetermined. A read error may be the cause here, since a much bigger clone is one base away.

Germline assignment: CDR1 SGHRS and CDR2 YFSETQ. This CDR3 spans 12 amino acids. Sample: peripheral blood or thyroid tissue (not recorded which). The clonotype originates from an adult man with Graves' hyperthyroidism. The chain combines TRBV5-1 with TRBJ1-2; D remains ambiguous. The CDR3 sequence: CASSENVYGHTF. The CDR3 region has the DNA TGCGCCAGCAGCGAGAATGTCTATGGCCACACCTTC.